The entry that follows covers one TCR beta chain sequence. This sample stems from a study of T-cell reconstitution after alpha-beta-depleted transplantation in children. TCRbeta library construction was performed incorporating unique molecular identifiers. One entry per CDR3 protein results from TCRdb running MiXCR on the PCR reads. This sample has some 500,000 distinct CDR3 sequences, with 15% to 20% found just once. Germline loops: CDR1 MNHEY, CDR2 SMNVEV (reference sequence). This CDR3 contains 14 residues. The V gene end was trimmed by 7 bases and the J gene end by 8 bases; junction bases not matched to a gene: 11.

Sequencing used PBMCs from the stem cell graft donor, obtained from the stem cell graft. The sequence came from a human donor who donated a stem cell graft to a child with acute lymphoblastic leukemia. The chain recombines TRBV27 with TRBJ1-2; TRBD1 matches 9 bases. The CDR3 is CASTPGTGLGGYTF. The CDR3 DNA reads TGTGCCAGCACCCCGGGGACAGGGCTTGGGGGCTACACCTTC.